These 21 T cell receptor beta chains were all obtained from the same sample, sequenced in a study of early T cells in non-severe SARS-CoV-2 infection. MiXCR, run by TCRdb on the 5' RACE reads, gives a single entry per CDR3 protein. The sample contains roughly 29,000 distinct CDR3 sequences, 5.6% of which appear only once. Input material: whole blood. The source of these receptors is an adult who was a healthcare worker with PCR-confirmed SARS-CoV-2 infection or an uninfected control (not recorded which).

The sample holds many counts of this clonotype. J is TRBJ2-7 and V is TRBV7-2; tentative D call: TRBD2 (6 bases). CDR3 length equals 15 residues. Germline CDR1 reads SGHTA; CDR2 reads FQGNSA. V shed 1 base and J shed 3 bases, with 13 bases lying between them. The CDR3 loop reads CASSLEGSGDYEQYF. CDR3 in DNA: TGTGCCAGCAGCTTAGAAGGTAGCGGAGACTACGAGCAGTACTTC.

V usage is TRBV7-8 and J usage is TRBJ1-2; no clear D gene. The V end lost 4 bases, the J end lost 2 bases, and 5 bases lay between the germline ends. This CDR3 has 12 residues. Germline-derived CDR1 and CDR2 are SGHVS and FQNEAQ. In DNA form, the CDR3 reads TGTGCCAGCAGCTCAACGAACTATGGCTACACCTTC. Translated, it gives CASSSTNYGYTF.

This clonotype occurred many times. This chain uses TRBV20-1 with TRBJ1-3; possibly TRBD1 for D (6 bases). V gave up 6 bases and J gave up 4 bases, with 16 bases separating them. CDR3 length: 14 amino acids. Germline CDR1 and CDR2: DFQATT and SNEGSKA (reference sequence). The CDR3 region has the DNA TGCAGTGCCAAATCCCCAGGGGCCGGAAACACCATATATTTT. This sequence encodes CSAKSPGAGNTIYF.

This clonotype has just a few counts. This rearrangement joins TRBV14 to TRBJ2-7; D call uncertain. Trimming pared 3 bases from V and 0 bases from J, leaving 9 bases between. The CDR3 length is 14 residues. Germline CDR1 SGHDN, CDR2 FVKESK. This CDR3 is CASSHPVRSYEQYF. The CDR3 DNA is TGTGCCAGCAGCCACCCGGTGCGCTCCTACGAGCAGTACTTC.

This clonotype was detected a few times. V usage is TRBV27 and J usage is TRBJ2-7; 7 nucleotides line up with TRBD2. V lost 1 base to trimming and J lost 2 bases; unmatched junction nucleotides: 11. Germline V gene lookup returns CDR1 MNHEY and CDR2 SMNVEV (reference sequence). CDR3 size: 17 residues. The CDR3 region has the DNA TGTGCCAGCAGTTTATATTCGCGGGGGACTAAACCCTACGAGCAGTACTTC. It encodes CASSLYSRGTKPYEQYF.

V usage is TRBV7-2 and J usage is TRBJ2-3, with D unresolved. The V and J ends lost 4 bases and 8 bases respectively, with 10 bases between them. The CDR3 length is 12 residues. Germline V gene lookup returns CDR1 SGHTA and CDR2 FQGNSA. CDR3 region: CASSWLVSTQYF. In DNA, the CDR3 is TGTGCCAGCAGCTGGCTAGTGAGTACGCAGTATTTT.

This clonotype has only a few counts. This CDR3 is CSFGEGGYGYTF. The CDR3 DNA sequence: TGCAGCTTCGGAGAGGGGGGGTATGGCTACACCTTC. This rearrangement joins TRBV29-1 to TRBJ1-2; TRBD1 is a possible D gene (6 bases). Germline CDR1 and CDR2: SQVTM and ANQGSEA. CDR3 length: 12 amino acids. V was cut by 8 bases and J by 5 bases, with 15 bases left in between.

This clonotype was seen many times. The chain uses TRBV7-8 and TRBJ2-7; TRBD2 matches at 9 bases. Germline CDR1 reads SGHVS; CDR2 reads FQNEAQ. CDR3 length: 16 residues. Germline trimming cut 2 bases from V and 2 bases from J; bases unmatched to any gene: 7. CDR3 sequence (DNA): TGTGCCAGCAGCTTACTAGGACTAGCGATGACCTACGAGCAGTACTTC. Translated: CASSLLGLAMTYEQYF.

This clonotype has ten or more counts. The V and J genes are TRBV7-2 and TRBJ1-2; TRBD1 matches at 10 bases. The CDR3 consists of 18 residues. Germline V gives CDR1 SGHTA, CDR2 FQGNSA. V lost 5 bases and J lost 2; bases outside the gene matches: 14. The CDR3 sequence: CASSLVGGQGTINYGYTF. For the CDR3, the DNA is TGTGCCAGCAGCCTAGTTGGGGGACAGGGGACGATCAACTATGGCTACACCTTC. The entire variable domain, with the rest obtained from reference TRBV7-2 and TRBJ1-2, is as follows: GAGVSQSPSNKVTEKGKDVELRCDPISGHTALYWYRQSLGQGLEFLIYFQGNSAPDKSGLPSDRFSAERTGGSVSTLTIQRTQQEDSAVYLCASSLVGGQGTINYGYTFGSGTRLTVV.

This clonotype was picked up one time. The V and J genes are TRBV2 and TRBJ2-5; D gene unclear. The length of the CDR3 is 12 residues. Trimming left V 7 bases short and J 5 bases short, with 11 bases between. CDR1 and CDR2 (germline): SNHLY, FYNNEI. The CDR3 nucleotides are TGTGCCAGCATCGGGTTGCAGGAGACCCAGTACTTC. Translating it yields CASIGLQETQYF. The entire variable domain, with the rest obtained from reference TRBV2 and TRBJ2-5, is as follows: EPEVTQTPSHQVTQMGQEVILRCVPISNHLYFYWYRQILGQKVEFLVSFYNNEISEKSEIFDDQFSVERPDGSNFTLKIRSTKLEDSAMYFCASIGLQETQYFGPGTRLLVL.

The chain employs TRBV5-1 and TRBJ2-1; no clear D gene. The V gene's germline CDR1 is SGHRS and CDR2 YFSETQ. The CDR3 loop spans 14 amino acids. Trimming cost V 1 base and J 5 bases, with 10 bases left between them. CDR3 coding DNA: TGCGCCAGCAGCTTGTCAGAACGCCACAATGAGCAGTTCTTC. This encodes CASSLSERHNEQFF.

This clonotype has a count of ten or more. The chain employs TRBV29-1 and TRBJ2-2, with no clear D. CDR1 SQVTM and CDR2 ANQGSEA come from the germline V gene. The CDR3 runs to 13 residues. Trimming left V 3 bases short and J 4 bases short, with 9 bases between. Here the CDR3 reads CSVDRSGTGELFF. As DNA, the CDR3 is TGCAGCGTTGACAGGTCGGGCACCGGGGAGCTGTTTTTT.

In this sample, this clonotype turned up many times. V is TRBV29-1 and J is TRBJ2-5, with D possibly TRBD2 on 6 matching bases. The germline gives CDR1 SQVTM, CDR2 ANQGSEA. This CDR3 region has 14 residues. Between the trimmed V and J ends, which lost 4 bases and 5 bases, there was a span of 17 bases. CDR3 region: CSVASPGGRETQYF. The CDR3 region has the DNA TGCAGCGTTGCGTCCCCCGGGGGTCGGGAGACCCAGTACTTC.

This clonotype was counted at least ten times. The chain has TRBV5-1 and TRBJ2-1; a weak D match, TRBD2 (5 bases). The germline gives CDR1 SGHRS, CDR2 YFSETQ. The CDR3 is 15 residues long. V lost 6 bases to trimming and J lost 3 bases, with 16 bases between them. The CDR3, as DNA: TGCGCCAGCACCCCTAGTCACGGGGACTACAATGAGCAGTTCTTC. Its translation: CASTPSHGDYNEQFF.

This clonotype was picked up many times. In DNA form, the CDR3 reads TGCAGCGTGAGGGTGGACCTTTTCACCGGGGAGCTGTTTTTT. Protein product: CSVRVDLFTGELFF. This chain uses TRBV29-1 with TRBJ2-2, with D maybe TRBD2 (5 bases). This CDR3 has 14 amino acids. The ends were cut back, 6 bases at V and 4 bases at J, with 15 bases in the middle. Per the germline V gene, CDR1 is SQVTM and CDR2 is ANQGSEA.

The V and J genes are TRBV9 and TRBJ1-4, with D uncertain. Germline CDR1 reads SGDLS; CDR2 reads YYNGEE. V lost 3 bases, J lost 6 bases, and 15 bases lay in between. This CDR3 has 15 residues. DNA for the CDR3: TGTGCCAGCAGCGCCACATATTCGGCCTATGAAAAACTGTTTTTT. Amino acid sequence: CASSATYSAYEKLFF. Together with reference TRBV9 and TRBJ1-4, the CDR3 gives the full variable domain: DSGVTQTPKHLITATGQRVTLRCSPRSGDLSVYWYQQSLDQGLQFLIQYYNGEERAKGNILERFSAQQFPDLHSELNLSSLELGDSALYFCASSATYSAYEKLFFGSGTQLSVL.

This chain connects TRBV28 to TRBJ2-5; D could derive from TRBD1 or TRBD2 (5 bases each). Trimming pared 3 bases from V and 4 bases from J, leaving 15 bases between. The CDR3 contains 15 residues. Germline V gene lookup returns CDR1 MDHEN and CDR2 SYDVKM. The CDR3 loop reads CASSFEGDPGETQYF. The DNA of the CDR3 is TGTGCCAGCAGTTTTGAAGGGGACCCCGGAGAGACCCAGTACTTC.

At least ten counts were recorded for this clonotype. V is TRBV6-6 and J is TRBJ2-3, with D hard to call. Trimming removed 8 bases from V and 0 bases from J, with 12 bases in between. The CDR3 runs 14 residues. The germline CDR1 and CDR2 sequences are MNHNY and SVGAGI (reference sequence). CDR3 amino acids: CASAGRISTDTQYF. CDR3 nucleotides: TGTGCCAGCGCTGGCAGGATCAGCACAGATACGCAGTATTTT.

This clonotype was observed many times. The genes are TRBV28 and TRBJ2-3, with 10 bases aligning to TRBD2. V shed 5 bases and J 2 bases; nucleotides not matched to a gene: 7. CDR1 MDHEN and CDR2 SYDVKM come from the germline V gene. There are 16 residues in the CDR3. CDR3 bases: TGTGCCAGCAGTATGGGACTAGCGTTAATCACAGATACGCAGTATTTT. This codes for CASSMGLALITDTQYF.

This chain's CDR3 is CASSLRGAEGYGYTF. The CDR3 DNA reads TGTGCCAGCAGTTTACGGGGGGCAGAGGGGTATGGCTACACCTTC. V usage is TRBV27 and J usage is TRBJ1-2; D perhaps matches TRBD1 (6 bases). Germline V gene data show CDR1 as MNHEY and CDR2 as SMNVEV (reference sequence). The ends were cut back, 2 bases at V and 5 bases at J, with 15 bases in the middle. This CDR3 contains 15 residues.

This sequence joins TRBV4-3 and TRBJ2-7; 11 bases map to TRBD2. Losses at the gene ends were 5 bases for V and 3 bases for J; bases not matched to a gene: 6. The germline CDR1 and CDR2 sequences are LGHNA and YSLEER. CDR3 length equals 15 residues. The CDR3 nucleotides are TGCGCCAGCAGCGTTAGCGGGGGGGCCCACTACGAGCAGTACTTC. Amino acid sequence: CASSVSGGAHYEQYF.